This is a list of T cell receptor beta chains from one sample in a study of T cell repertoires in cytomegalovirus infection. MiXCR was run by TCRdb on the reads, yielding one entry per CDR3 protein. This table has 250,000 to 300,000 distinct CDR3 sequences, about 13% appearing once. Sequencing used PBMCs. The receptor source for this set is a human donor in good health (CMV status not recorded). Some clones in this sample may be carry-over from other donors' samples. Both conserved end residues are part of each CDR3. Each record gives: V gene, clone size, D gene, J gene, CDR3 protein, CDR3 DNA. The D gene is left open where the match is weak. Clone size, where shown, is once, few, many, or a class for clones that have expanded.

v_call: TRBV3-1; clone_size: NA; d_call: TRBD1; j_call: TRBJ1-2; cdr3_aa: CASSQTRDSSTGSYGYTF; cdr3_nt: TGTGCCAGCAGCCAAACCCGGGACAGCAGCACTGGCTCCTATGGCTACACCTTC
v_call: TRBV7-9; clone_size: many; d_call: NA; j_call: TRBJ2-7; cdr3_aa: CASSPSFLYYEQYF; cdr3_nt: TGTGCCAGCAGCCCCTCTTTTCTATATTACGAGCAGTACTTC
v_call: TRBV6-2/TRBV6-3; clone_size: few; d_call: TRBD2; j_call: TRBJ2-6; cdr3_aa: CASSSGTSGSRGANVLTF; cdr3_nt: TGTGCCAGCAGTTCCGGGACTAGCGGGTCCCGGGGGGCCAACGTCCTGACTTTC
v_call: TRBV28; clone_size: few; d_call: NA; j_call: TRBJ1-1; cdr3_aa: CASSLGKAFF; cdr3_nt: TGTGCCAGCAGTTTAGGAAAAGCTTTCTTT
v_call: TRBV5-1; clone_size: once; d_call: NA; j_call: TRBJ1-4; cdr3_aa: CASSLYMGDNEKLFF; cdr3_nt: TGCGCCAGCAGCTTGTATATGGGAGATAATGAAAAACTGTTTTTT
v_call: TRBV12-5; clone_size: many; d_call: TRBD1; j_call: TRBJ2-2; cdr3_aa: CASGSGQTNTGELFF; cdr3_nt: TGTGCTAGTGGCTCGGGACAGACGAACACCGGGGAGCTGTTTTTT
v_call: TRBV7-2; clone_size: few; d_call: TRBD1; j_call: TRBJ2-5; cdr3_aa: CASSDPGTGVKTQYF; cdr3_nt: TGTGCCAGCAGCGACCCCGGGACAGGGGTAAAGACCCAGTACTTC
v_call: TRBV11-2; clone_size: many; d_call: TRBD2; j_call: TRBJ2-3; cdr3_aa: CASTRWSLAGGPGTQYF; cdr3_nt: TGTGCCAGCACGCGATGGTCTCTAGCGGGAGGGCCCGGTACGCAGTATTTT
v_call: TRBV6-6; clone_size: few; d_call: NA; j_call: TRBJ1-1; cdr3_aa: CASSVGTEAFF; cdr3_nt: TGTGCCAGCAGCGTCGGCACTGAAGCTTTCTTT
v_call: TRBV19; clone_size: NA; d_call: NA; j_call: TRBJ2-2; cdr3_aa: CASRRGGLANTGELFF; cdr3_nt: TGTGCCAGTAGAAGGGGGGGGCTCGCGAACACCGGGGAGCTGTTTTTT
v_call: TRBV7-9; clone_size: NA; d_call: TRBD2; j_call: TRBJ2-1; cdr3_aa: CASSSGTNYNEQFF; cdr3_nt: TGTGCCAGCAGCTCCGGGACTAACTACAATGAGCAGTTCTTC
v_call: TRBV20-1; clone_size: few; d_call: NA; j_call: TRBJ1-5; cdr3_aa: CSATGRLNQPQHF; cdr3_nt: TGCAGTGCTACAGGACGGCTCAATCAGCCCCAGCATTTT
v_call: TRBV29-1; clone_size: NA; d_call: TRBD1; j_call: TRBJ1-2; cdr3_aa: CSVESTDRGLDGYTF; cdr3_nt: TGCAGCGTTGAATCAACGGACAGGGGGCTCGATGGCTACACCTTC
v_call: TRBV11-2; clone_size: NA; d_call: NA; j_call: TRBJ2-5; cdr3_aa: CASSSSPGIQETQYF; cdr3_nt: TGTGCCAGCAGCTCATCGCCGGGGATCCAAGAGACCCAGTACTTC
v_call: TRBV12-3/TRBV12-4; clone_size: many; d_call: NA; j_call: TRBJ1-6; cdr3_aa: CASSLENNNSPLHF; cdr3_nt: TGTGCCAGCAGTTTGGAAAATAATAATTCACCCCTCCACTTT
v_call: TRBV7-2; clone_size: many; d_call: TRBD2; j_call: TRBJ2-5; cdr3_aa: CASSRGGRETQYF; cdr3_nt: TGTGCCAGCAGCCGGGGGGGGCGAGAGACCCAGTACTTC
v_call: TRBV29-1; clone_size: few; d_call: NA; j_call: TRBJ1-6; cdr3_aa: CSVRGTDNSPLHF; cdr3_nt: TGCAGCGTTAGAGGGACTGATAATTCACCCCTCCACTTT
v_call: TRBV14; clone_size: NA; d_call: NA; j_call: TRBJ1-1; cdr3_aa: CASSQDGSWSTEAFF; cdr3_nt: TGTGCCAGCAGCCAAGACGGCAGTTGGAGCACTGAAGCTTTCTTT
v_call: TRBV6-5; clone_size: NA; d_call: NA; j_call: TRBJ1-2; cdr3_aa: CASIGEGGYTF; cdr3_nt: TGTGCCAGCATTGGGGAGGGGGGCTACACCTTC
v_call: TRBV29-1; clone_size: many; d_call: NA; j_call: TRBJ2-2; cdr3_aa: CSVGQTGELFF; cdr3_nt: TGCAGCGTTGGACAGACCGGGGAGCTGTTTTTT
v_call: TRBV6-5; clone_size: NA; d_call: TRBD1; j_call: TRBJ2-7; cdr3_aa: CASSQYTGAYEQYF; cdr3_nt: TGTGCCAGCAGTCAATACACAGGGGCCTACGAGCAGTACTTC
v_call: TRBV28; clone_size: NA; d_call: NA; j_call: TRBJ1-2; cdr3_aa: CASSLLGAGGYTF; cdr3_nt: TGTGCCAGCAGTTTGTTAGGGGCTGGGGGCTACACCTTC
v_call: TRBV20-1; clone_size: many; d_call: TRBD1; j_call: TRBJ1-5; cdr3_aa: CSAGKQGNNQPQHF; cdr3_nt: TGCAGTGCCGGAAAACAGGGGAACAATCAGCCCCAGCATTTT
v_call: TRBV6-2/TRBV6-3; clone_size: many; d_call: NA; j_call: TRBJ1-5; cdr3_aa: CASSGSEGNSNQPQHF; cdr3_nt: TGTGCCAGCAGTGGGTCCGAGGGGAATAGCAATCAGCCCCAGCATTTT
v_call: TRBV29-1; clone_size: NA; d_call: NA; j_call: TRBJ2-7; cdr3_aa: CSVIAELYEQYF; cdr3_nt: TGCAGCGTTATAGCGGAACTCTACGAGCAGTACTTC
v_call: TRBV5-1; clone_size: few; d_call: NA; j_call: TRBJ2-3; cdr3_aa: CASGPGDTDTQYF; cdr3_nt: TGCGCCAGCGGCCCGGGAGACACAGATACGCAGTATTTT
v_call: TRBV7-9; clone_size: many; d_call: TRBD2; j_call: TRBJ2-7; cdr3_aa: CASSRWTSGGSYEQYF; cdr3_nt: TGTGCCAGCAGCCGGTGGACTAGCGGGGGATCCTACGAGCAGTACTTC
v_call: TRBV7-8; clone_size: many; d_call: NA; j_call: TRBJ1-1; cdr3_aa: CASSLVQELNTEAFF; cdr3_nt: TGTGCCAGCAGCTTAGTCCAGGAATTGAACACTGAAGCTTTCTTT
v_call: TRBV7-9; clone_size: NA; d_call: NA; j_call: TRBJ2-2; cdr3_aa: CASSLDRLGNTGELFF; cdr3_nt: TGTGCCAGCAGCTTAGACAGGTTGGGCAACACCGGGGAGCTGTTTTTT
v_call: TRBV19; clone_size: many; d_call: NA; j_call: TRBJ1-1; cdr3_aa: CASIGGRKAFF; cdr3_nt: TGTGCCAGTATTGGGGGACGGAAAGCTTTCTTT
v_call: TRBV13; clone_size: few; d_call: NA; j_call: TRBJ1-2; cdr3_aa: CASSLGARGGYTF; cdr3_nt: TGTGCCAGCAGCTTAGGGGCGCGGGGTGGCTACACCTTC
v_call: TRBV4-1; clone_size: few; d_call: NA; j_call: TRBJ1-4; cdr3_aa: CASSPNIATNEKLFF; cdr3_nt: TGCGCCAGCAGCCCAAACATTGCAACTAATGAAAAACTGTTTTTT
v_call: TRBV28; clone_size: few; d_call: NA; j_call: TRBJ1-1; cdr3_aa: CASRLGSAEAFF; cdr3_nt: TGTGCCAGCAGACTTGGGTCGGCTGAAGCTTTCTTT
v_call: TRBV10-3; clone_size: NA; d_call: NA; j_call: TRBJ2-3; cdr3_aa: CAISESKAGSFTDTQYF; cdr3_nt: TGTGCCATCAGTGAGTCGAAAGCAGGGAGTTTCACAGATACGCAGTATTTT
v_call: TRBV5-1; clone_size: few; d_call: TRBD1; j_call: TRBJ2-7; cdr3_aa: CASKLNTGQVGTYEQYF; cdr3_nt: TGCGCCAGCAAATTAAACACTGGACAGGTTGGAACCTACGAGCAGTACTTC
v_call: TRBV27; clone_size: many; d_call: NA; j_call: TRBJ2-1; cdr3_aa: CASRTNNEQFF; cdr3_nt: TGTGCCAGCAGGACCAACAATGAGCAGTTCTTC
v_call: TRBV6-2/TRBV6-3; clone_size: few; d_call: NA; j_call: TRBJ1-5; cdr3_aa: CASSIGTVNQPQHF; cdr3_nt: TGTGCCAGCAGTATCGGGACGGTTAATCAGCCCCAGCATTTT
v_call: TRBV6-2/TRBV6-3; clone_size: few; d_call: TRBD2; j_call: TRBJ2-7; cdr3_aa: CASSYSYPGGPSYEQYF; cdr3_nt: TGTGCCAGCAGTTACTCGTACCCGGGAGGGCCGTCCTACGAGCAGTACTTC
v_call: TRBV12-3/TRBV12-4; clone_size: NA; d_call: NA; j_call: TRBJ2-7; cdr3_aa: CASSLIQGAEQYF; cdr3_nt: TGTGCCAGCAGTTTAATACAGGGAGCCGAGCAGTACTTC
v_call: TRBV2; clone_size: many; d_call: NA; j_call: TRBJ2-1; cdr3_aa: CASSETIEQFF; cdr3_nt: TGTGCCAGCAGTGAAACCATTGAGCAGTTCTTC
v_call: TRBV7-8; clone_size: NA; d_call: TRBD1; j_call: TRBJ2-7; cdr3_aa: CASSLRQGGYEQYF; cdr3_nt: TGTGCCAGCAGTTTGAGACAGGGGGGGTACGAGCAGTACTTC
v_call: TRBV7-2; clone_size: many; d_call: NA; j_call: TRBJ1-1; cdr3_aa: CASSLSPSRGANTEAFF; cdr3_nt: TGTGCCAGCAGCTTAAGCCCCTCCCGGGGAGCGAACACTGAAGCTTTCTTT
v_call: TRBV7-2; clone_size: many; d_call: NA; j_call: TRBJ2-7; cdr3_aa: CASSNTGSHYEQYF; cdr3_nt: TGTGCCAGCAGCAACACAGGGTCACACTACGAGCAGTACTTC
v_call: TRBV28; clone_size: many; d_call: TRBD1; j_call: TRBJ1-5; cdr3_aa: CASSQTGEVTQHF; cdr3_nt: TGTGCCAGCAGCCAGACAGGGGAGGTGACCCAGCATTTT
v_call: TRBV4-2; clone_size: many; d_call: TRBD2; j_call: TRBJ2-3; cdr3_aa: CASSQERTSGADTQYF; cdr3_nt: TGTGCCAGCAGCCAAGAACGGACTAGCGGGGCAGATACGCAGTATTTT
v_call: TRBV7-8; clone_size: many; d_call: NA; j_call: TRBJ1-1; cdr3_aa: CASSLFPTVNTEAFF; cdr3_nt: TGTGCCAGCAGCTTATTTCCAACAGTGAACACTGAAGCTTTCTTT
v_call: TRBV29-1; clone_size: many; d_call: NA; j_call: TRBJ2-2; cdr3_aa: CSVMLQGPTGELFF; cdr3_nt: TGCAGCGTTATGTTACAGGGTCCCACCGGGGAGCTGTTTTTT